Listed below are T cell receptor beta chains from one sample, sequenced in a study of neurological immune-mediated disorders. MiXCR, applied by TCRdb to the 5' RACE reads, yields one record per CDR3 protein. The sample yields around 97,000 distinct CDR3 sequences, roughly 10% seen once. Sequenced material: PBMCs. Receptors originate from a female donor with HTLV-1-associated myelopathy (HAM/TSP). CDR3s include the opening cysteine and the closing phenylalanine or tryptophan. The order of the fields is D gene, clone size, J gene, V gene, CDR3 DNA, CDR3 protein. A D gene is named only where the DNA matches it firmly. Rows give clone size only sometimes, using once, few, many, or a class for an expanded clone.

>TRBD1|few|TRBJ2-7|TRBV10-2
TGCGCCAGCAAGGACAGGCATTCCTACGAGCAGTACTTC
CASKDRHSYEQYF
>-|many|TRBJ2-3|TRBV5-1
TGCGCCAGCTTCGAGGGGGGGCTTCAGGCAGATACGCAGTATTTT
CASFEGGLQADTQYF
>TRBD1|-|TRBJ2-3|TRBV19
TGTGCCAGTAGTACGACAGGGTCTAATACGCAGTATTTT
CASSTTGSNTQYF
>-|-|TRBJ2-3|TRBV7-6
TGTGCCAACAGCTTAAGGCAGGGTAGTACAGATACGCAGTATTTT
CANSLRQGSTDTQYF
>-|many|TRBJ2-7|TRBV5-1
TGCGCCAGCACCCGAGGGCCAGGAACCTACGAGCAGTACTTC
CASTRGPGTYEQYF
>-|many|TRBJ2-1|TRBV7-2
TGTGCCAGCAGCCGCGGGTCGAGCTCCTACAATGAGCAGTTCTTC
CASSRGSSSYNEQFF
>-|many|TRBJ2-1|TRBV5-1
TGCGCCAGCAGCTTGGAGGCGCGGGGTCCCTACAATGAGCAGTTCTTC
CASSLEARGPYNEQFF
>-|many|TRBJ1-1|TRBV28
TGTGCCAGCAGATCGACGCGGGGGAACACTGAAGCTTTCTTT
CASRSTRGNTEAFF
>-|-|TRBJ2-3|TRBV14
TGTGCCAGCAGCCCACGACAATCGCTCACAAATACGCAGTATTTT
CASSPRQSLTNTQYF
>TRBD2|many|TRBJ2-3|TRBV5-1
TGCGCCAGCAGCCGCCTGGGGAGGGGACGCACAGATACGCAGTATTTT
CASSRLGRGRTDTQYF
>-|-|TRBJ2-5|TRBV7-2
TGTGCCAGCAGCTTATTAGGGGACTCCGCTCTGCAGACCCAGTACTTC
CASSLLGDSALQTQYF
>-|many|TRBJ2-1|TRBV15
TGTGCCACCAGCAGAGAAGAGGAACGGAATGAGCAGTTCTTC
CATSREEERNEQFF
>TRBD1|many|TRBJ2-2|TRBV10-3
TGTGCCACTTCACGGGACAGTTACACCGGGGAGCTGTTTTTT
CATSRDSYTGELFF
>-|few|TRBJ1-5|TRBV10-3
TGTGCCATCAGTGAGTCGAGGGGGGGGGGCAATCAGCCCCAGCATTTT
CAISESRGGGNQPQHF
>TRBD2|many|TRBJ2-2|TRBV7-8
TGTGCCAGCCAACTGAGCGGGGGGGGTAGCACCGGGGAGCTGTTTTTT
CASQLSGGGSTGELFF
>TRBD1|many|TRBJ2-3|TRBV18
TGTGCCAGCTCACCTACCGGGACAGGGGAGAGAGATACGCAGTATTTT
CASSPTGTGERDTQYF
>TRBD2|many|TRBJ2-5|TRBV6-1
TGTGCCAGCAGTGAAGGGTTGGCGGGGGGCCGGGAGACCCAGTACTTC
CASSEGLAGGRETQYF
>-|few|TRBJ2-2|TRBV10-3
TGTGCCATCCGGGCAACCGGGGAGCTGTTTTTT
CAIRATGELFF
>-|many|TRBJ2-6|TRBV7-8
TGTGCCAGCAGCTTAGGGGTCCGGAACAGAGTCGGCTCTGGGGCCAACGTCCTGACTTTC
CASSLGVRNRVGSGANVLTF
>-|many|TRBJ2-3|TRBV7-2
TGTGCCAGCAGCGCCCTAGCAGGGGATACGCAGTATTTT
CASSALAGDTQYF
>-|few|TRBJ2-3|TRBV5-1
TGCGCCAGCAGCTTGGACGGGCCCAGTAGAAATACGCAGTATTTT
CASSLDGPSRNTQYF
>-|many|TRBJ2-4|TRBV20-1
TGCAGTGCTAGGGACGGCGTAGCCAAAAACATTCAGTACTTC
CSARDGVAKNIQYF
>-|many|TRBJ2-2|TRBV6-5
TGTGCCAGCAGTTCAGAGAACACCGGGGAGCTGTTTTTT
CASSSENTGELFF
>-|many|TRBJ1-2|TRBV7-6
TGTGCCAGCAGCAGACGGACCGAGGGAGGGAACTATGGCTACACCTTC
CASSRRTEGGNYGYTF